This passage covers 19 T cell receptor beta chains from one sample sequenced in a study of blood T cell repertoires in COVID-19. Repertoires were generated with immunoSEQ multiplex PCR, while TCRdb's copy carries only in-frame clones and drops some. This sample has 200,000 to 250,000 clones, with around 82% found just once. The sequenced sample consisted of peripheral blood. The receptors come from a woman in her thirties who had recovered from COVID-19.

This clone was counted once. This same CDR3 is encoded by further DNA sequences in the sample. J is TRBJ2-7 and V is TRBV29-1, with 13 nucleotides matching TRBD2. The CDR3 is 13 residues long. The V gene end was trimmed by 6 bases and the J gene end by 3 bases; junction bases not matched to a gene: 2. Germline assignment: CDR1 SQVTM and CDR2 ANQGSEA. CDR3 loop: CSVRTSGSYEQYF. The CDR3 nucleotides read TGCAGCGTAAGGACTAGCGGGAGCTACGAGCAGTACTTC.

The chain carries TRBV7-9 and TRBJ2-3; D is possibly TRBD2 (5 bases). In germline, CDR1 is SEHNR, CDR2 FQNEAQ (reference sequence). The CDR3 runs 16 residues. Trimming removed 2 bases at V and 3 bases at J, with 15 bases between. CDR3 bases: TGTGCCAGCAGCTTAAACTACGGGGATTTGACAGATACGCAGTATTTT. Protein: CASSLNYGDLTDTQYF.

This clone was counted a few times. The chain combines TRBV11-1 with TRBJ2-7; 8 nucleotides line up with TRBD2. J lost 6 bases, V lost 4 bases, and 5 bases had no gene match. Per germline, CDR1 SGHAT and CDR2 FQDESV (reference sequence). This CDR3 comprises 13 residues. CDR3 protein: CASSSGGAPEQYF. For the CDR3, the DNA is TGTGCCAGCAGCTCCGGGGGGGCGCCCGAGCAGTACTTC. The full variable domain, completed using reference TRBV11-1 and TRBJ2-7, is EAEVAQSPRYKITEKSQAVAFWCDPISGHATLYWYRQILGQGPELLVQFQDESVVDDSQLPKDRFSAERLKGVDSTLKIQPAELGDSAMYLCASSSGGAPEQYFGPGTRLTVT.

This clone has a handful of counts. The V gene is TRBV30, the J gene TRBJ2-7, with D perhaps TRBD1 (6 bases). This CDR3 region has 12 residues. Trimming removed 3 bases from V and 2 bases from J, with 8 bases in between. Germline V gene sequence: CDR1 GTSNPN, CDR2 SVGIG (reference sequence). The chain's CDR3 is CAWRQGPYEQYF. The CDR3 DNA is TGTGCCTGGAGGCAGGGGCCCTACGAGCAGTACTTC.

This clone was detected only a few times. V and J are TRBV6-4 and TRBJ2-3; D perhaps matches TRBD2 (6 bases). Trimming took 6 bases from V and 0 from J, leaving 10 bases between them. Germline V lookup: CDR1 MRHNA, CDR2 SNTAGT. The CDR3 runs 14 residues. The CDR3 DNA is TGTGCCAGCAGCCCCGGACTAAGCACAGATACGCAGTATTTT. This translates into CASSPGLSTDTQYF.

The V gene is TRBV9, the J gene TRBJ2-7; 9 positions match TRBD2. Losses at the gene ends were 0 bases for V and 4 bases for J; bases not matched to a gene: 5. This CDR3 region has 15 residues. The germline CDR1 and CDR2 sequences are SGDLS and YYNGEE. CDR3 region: CASSVEAGGPYEQYF. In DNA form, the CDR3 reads TGTGCCAGCAGCGTAGAGGCGGGAGGGCCTTACGAGCAGTACTTC.

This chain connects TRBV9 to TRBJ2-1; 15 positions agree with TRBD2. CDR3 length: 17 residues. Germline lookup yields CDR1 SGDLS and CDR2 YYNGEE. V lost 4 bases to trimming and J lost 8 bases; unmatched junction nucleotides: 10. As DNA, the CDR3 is TGTGCCAGCAGCCCAAAAGGACTAGCGGGAGGGCGCGATGAGCAGTTCTTC. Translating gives CASSPKGLAGGRDEQFF. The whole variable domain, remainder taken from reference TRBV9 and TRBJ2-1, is DSGVTQTPKHLITATGQRVTLRCSPRSGDLSVYWYQQSLDQGLQFLIQYYNGEERAKGNILERFSAQQFPDLHSELNLSSLELGDSALYFCASSPKGLAGGRDEQFFGPGTRLTVL.

CDR3 sequence reads: CASSILATNEKLFF. Written as DNA, the CDR3 is TGTGCCAGTAGTATACTTGCAACTAATGAAAAACTGTTTTTT. This chain connects TRBV19 to TRBJ1-4; D is undetermined. The CDR3 is 14 amino acids. Germline loops: CDR1 LNHDA, CDR2 SQIVND (reference sequence). Between the trimmed V and J ends, which lost 2 bases and 0 bases, there was a span of 4 bases. The whole variable domain, remainder taken from reference TRBV19 and TRBJ1-4, is DGGITQSPKYLFRKEGQNVTLSCEQNLNHDAMYWYRQDPGQGLRLIYYSQIVNDFQKGDIAEGYSVSREKKESFPLTVTSAQKNPTAFYLCASSILATNEKLFFGSGTQLSVL.

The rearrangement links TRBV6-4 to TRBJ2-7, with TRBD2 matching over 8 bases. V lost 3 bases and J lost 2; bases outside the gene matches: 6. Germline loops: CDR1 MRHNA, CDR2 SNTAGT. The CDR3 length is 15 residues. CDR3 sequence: CASSEQGGGTYEQYF. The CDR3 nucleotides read TGTGCCAGCAGTGAACAGGGCGGGGGGACCTACGAGCAGTACTTC.

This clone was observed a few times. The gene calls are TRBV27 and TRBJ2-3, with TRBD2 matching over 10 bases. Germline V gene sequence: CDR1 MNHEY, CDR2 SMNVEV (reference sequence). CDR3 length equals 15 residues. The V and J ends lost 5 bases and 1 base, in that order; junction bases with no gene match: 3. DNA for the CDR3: TGTGCCAGCAGTGCCGGACTAGCGGGCACAGATACGCAGTATTTT. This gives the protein CASSAGLAGTDTQYF.

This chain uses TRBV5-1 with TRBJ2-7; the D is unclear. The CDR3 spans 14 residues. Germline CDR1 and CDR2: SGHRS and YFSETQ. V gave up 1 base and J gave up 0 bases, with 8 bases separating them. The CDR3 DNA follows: TGCGCCAGCAGCTTGACAGCTTACTCCTACGAGCAGTACTTC. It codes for CASSLTAYSYEQYF.

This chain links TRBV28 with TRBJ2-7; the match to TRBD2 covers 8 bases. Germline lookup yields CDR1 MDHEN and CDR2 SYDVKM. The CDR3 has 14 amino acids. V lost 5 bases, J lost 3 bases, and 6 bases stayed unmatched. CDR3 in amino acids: CASSPSGSIYEQYF. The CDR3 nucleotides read TGTGCCAGCAGTCCGAGCGGGAGTATCTACGAGCAGTACTTC.

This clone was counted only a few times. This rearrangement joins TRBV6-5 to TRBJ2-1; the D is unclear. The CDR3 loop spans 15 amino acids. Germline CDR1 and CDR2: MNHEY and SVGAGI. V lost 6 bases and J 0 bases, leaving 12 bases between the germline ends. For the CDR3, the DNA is TGTGCCAGCAGATACGACCCGGGCTCCTACAATGAGCAGTTCTTC. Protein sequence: CASRYDPGSYNEQFF.

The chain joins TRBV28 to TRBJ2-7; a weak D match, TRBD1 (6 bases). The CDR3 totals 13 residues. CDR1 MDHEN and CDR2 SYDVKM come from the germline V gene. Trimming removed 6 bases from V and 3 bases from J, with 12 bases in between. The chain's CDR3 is CASRQTGIYEQYF. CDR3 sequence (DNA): TGTGCCAGCAGGCAGACAGGAATCTACGAGCAGTACTTC.

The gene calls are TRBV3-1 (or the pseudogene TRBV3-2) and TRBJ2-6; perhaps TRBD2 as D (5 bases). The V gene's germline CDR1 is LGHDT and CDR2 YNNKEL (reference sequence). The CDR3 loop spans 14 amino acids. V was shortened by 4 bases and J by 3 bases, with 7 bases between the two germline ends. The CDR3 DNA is TGTGCCAGCAGCCCGAGGGATGGGGCCAACGTCCTGACTTTC. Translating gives CASSPRDGANVLTF.

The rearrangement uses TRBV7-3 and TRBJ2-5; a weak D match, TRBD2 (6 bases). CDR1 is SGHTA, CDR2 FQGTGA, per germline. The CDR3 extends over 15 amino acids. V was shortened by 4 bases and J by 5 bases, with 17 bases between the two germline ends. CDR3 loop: CASSSSGLASETQYF. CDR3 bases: TGTGCCAGCAGCTCCTCCGGGCTAGCGTCGGAGACCCAGTACTTC.

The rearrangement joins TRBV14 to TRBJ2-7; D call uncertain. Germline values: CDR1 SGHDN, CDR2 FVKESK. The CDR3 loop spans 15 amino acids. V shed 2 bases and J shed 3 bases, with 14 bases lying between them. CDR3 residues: CASSQFTGPSYEQYF. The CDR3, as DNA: TGTGCCAGCAGCCAATTCACGGGTCCTAGCTACGAGCAGTACTTC.

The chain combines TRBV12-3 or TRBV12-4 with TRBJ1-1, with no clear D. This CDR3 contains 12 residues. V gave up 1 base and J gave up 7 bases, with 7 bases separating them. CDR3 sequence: CASSLGPGEAFF. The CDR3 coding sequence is TGTGCCAGCAGTTTAGGGCCTGGTGAAGCTTTCTTT.

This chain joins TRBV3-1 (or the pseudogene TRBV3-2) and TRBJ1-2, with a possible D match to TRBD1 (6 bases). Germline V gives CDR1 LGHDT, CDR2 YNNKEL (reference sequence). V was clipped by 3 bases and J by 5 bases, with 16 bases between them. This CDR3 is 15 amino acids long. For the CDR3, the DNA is TGTGCCAGCAGCCACTCCGGGGGGCAGTTGTATGGCTACACCTTC. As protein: CASSHSGGQLYGYTF.